The clone carrying this TCR beta chain was counted between two and nine times. This record belongs to a study of blood T cell repertoires in COVID-19. For the study at large: Nucleic acid was either cDNA or gDNA, and it came from T cells, B-cell-depleted T cells, or PBMCs.

In the original processing: Nucleated cell counts were estimated from reference gene primer amplification. Measured with immunoSEQ multiplex PCR; TCRdb has only the in-frame clones, and not every one. That table supplies the V and J calls and clone size; D and trimming were determined from the DNA. The table lists 62,000 or so clones, about three quarters of them singletons, with 4% to 5.5% in the top ten. Sequenced sample: peripheral blood. This receptor was obtained from a human donor in a cohort sampled during active COVID-19.

CDR3 bases: TGTGCCAGCAGTTGGGGGACAGGGGAAACTGAAGCTTTCTTT. The encoded protein is CASSWGTGETEAFF. The rearrangement joins TRBV6-2 or TRBV6-3 to TRBJ1-1; 10 positions match TRBD1. With 4 bases clipped from V and 5 bases from J, the junction kept 4 bases outside the gene matches. This CDR3 comprises 14 residues. The V gene's germline CDR1 is MNHEY and CDR2 SVGEGT.